Following are 13 T cell receptor beta chains from one sample sequenced in a study of T cells after yellow fever vaccination. Each CDR3 protein gets one entry after TCRdb re-called the 5' RACE reads with MiXCR. This sample has some 600,000 distinct CDR3 sequences, with roughly an eighth found just once. The sample here was PBMCs, taken on the day of the yellow fever booster vaccination. These receptors were taken from a man aged 25 to 40 who received the YFV17D yellow fever vaccine.

This clonotype was counted only a few times. V and J are TRBV7-2 and TRBJ1-1; D is possibly TRBD1 (5 bases). The CDR3 runs to 15 residues. Germline assignment: CDR1 SGHTA and CDR2 FQGNSA. Trimming took off 3 bases at V and 2 bases at J, with 13 bases between the two ends. CDR3 protein: CASSFVPGGNTEAFF. The CDR3 nucleotides are TGTGCCAGCAGCTTTGTGCCGGGGGGTAACACTGAAGCTTTCTTT.

This clonotype was detected only a few times. The chain recombines TRBV19 with TRBJ2-7; D perhaps matches TRBD1 (6 bases). The germline V and J ends were trimmed by 11 bases and 4 bases, with 15 bases remaining between them. The CDR3 is 12 residues long. Germline V gene data show CDR1 as LNHDA and CDR2 as SQIVND (reference sequence). The CDR3 loop reads CAGHDRFYEQYF. Written as DNA, the CDR3 is TGTGCCGGACACGACAGGTTTTACGAGCAGTACTTC. Filled out from reference TRBV19 and TRBJ2-7, the complete variable domain reads DGGITQSPKYLFRKEGQNVTLSCEQNLNHDAMYWYRQDPGQGLRLIYYSQIVNDFQKGDIAEGYSVSREKKESFPLTVTSAQKNPTAFYLCAGHDRFYEQYFGPGTRLTVT.

The CDR3 region is CASSPPLETQYF. CDR3 DNA sequence: TGTGCCAGCTCCCCCCCGCTGGAGACCCAGTACTTC. The chain combines TRBV18 with TRBJ2-5; D is ambiguous. This CDR3 comprises 12 residues. Trimming shortened V by 6 bases and J by 5 bases, and 10 bases separated the two germline ends. Per the germline V gene, CDR1 is KGHSH and CDR2 is LQKENI. The full variable domain, in which reference TRBV18 and TRBJ2-5 provide the parts outside the CDR3, is NAGVMQNPRHLVRRRGQEARLRCSPMKGHSHVYWYRQLPEEGLKFMVYLQKENIIDESGMPKERFSAEFPKEGPSILRIQQVVRGDSAAYFCASSPPLETQYFGPGTRLLVL.

The chain couples TRBV7-2 to TRBJ1-3, with 7 bases identical to TRBD1. Germline loops: CDR1 SGHTA, CDR2 FQGNSA. The CDR3 runs to 17 residues. V was clipped by 6 bases and J by 0 bases; unmatched bases: 11. CDR3 region: CASSPTGGQVSGNTIYF. The CDR3 DNA sequence: TGTGCCAGCAGTCCAACGGGCGGACAGGTCTCTGGAAACACCATATATTTT.

The rearrangement joins TRBV23-1 to TRBJ2-7; 9 nucleotides line up with TRBD1. TRBV23-1 is recorded as an ORF, its role being uncertain. The CDR3 contains 17 residues. V lost 1 base, J lost 4 bases, and 11 bases stayed unmatched. The CDR3 region is CASSQWVGTGKGYEQYF. CDR3 nucleotides: TGCGCCAGCAGTCAATGGGTCGGGACAGGGAAGGGGTACGAGCAGTACTTC.

On this clonotype: A read error may account for a junction end that differs from germline. The J gene is TRBJ2-7, the V gene TRBV27; D might be TRBD1 (6 bases). Germline V gene lookup returns CDR1 MNHEY and CDR2 SMNVEV (reference sequence). The CDR3 has 15 amino acids. The CDR3 reads CARSSQTGNSYEQYF. CDR3 nucleotide sequence: TGTGCCCGCAGTTCTCAGACAGGAAACTCCTACGAGCAGTACTTC.

This clonotype has just a few counts. The rearrangement uses TRBV19 and TRBJ2-1; possibly TRBD2 for D (6 bases). CDR1 and CDR2 (germline): LNHDA, SQIVND (reference sequence). Trimming left V 5 bases short and J 7 bases short, with 15 bases between. This CDR3 spans 14 amino acids. CDR3 in DNA: TGTGCCAGTAGTTCATGGACTATAACAAATGAGCAGTTCTTC. Translated, it gives CASSSWTITNEQFF.

The chain links TRBV7-2 to TRBJ1-1; D remains ambiguous. The germline V gene has CDR1 SGHTA and CDR2 FQGNSA. V was trimmed by 7 bases and J by 0 bases, leaving 15 bases between them. The CDR3 consists of 15 residues. DNA for the CDR3: TGTGCCAGCACCCCCTCTGGCACCTTGAACACTGAAGCTTTCTTT. As protein: CASTPSGTLNTEAFF.

Ten or more counts support this clonotype. This chain joins TRBV20-1 and TRBJ2-2, with TRBD2 matching over 8 bases. Germline CDR1 reads DFQATT; CDR2 reads SNEGSKA (reference sequence). The CDR3 has 16 amino acids. V lost 6 bases and J lost 4; bases outside the gene matches: 13. CDR3 protein: CSAFRSPAGATGELFF. The CDR3 DNA is TGCAGTGCCTTCCGTTCGCCAGCGGGAGCCACCGGGGAGCTGTTTTTT.

V usage is TRBV3-1 and J usage is TRBJ1-1, with D uncertain. The CDR3 length is 12 residues. The germline V and J ends were trimmed by 2 bases and 5 bases, with 6 bases remaining between them. CDR1 and CDR2 (germline): LGHDT, YNNKEL (reference sequence). In nucleotides, the CDR3 is TGTGCCAGCAGCCAATTGCGTACTGAAGCTTTCTTT. It is translated as CASSQLRTEAFF.

This rearrangement joins TRBV4-2 to TRBJ2-5; a possible D gene is TRBD2 (5 bases). Germline CDR1 and CDR2: LGHNA and YNFKEQ. Trimming removed 0 bases from V and 2 bases from J, with 28 bases in between. The CDR3 is 21 residues long. The CDR3 DNA reads TGTGCCAGCAGCCAAGATCCATTGAGTAGCCTTATGGGGAGTAGGCAAGAGACCCAGTACTTC. This gives the protein CASSQDPLSSLMGSRQETQYF.

This sequence joins TRBV12-3 or TRBV12-4 and TRBJ1-5; the match to TRBD1 covers 9 bases. The J segment lost 2 bases and the V segment lost 8 bases, leaving 16 bases of the junction unmatched. The CDR3 covers 18 residues. The CDR3 is CASCSTYRDRAGNQPQHF. The CDR3 nucleotides read TGTGCCAGCTGTTCCACATACCGGGACAGGGCGGGCAATCAGCCCCAGCATTTT.

This clonotype was seen more than once but under ten times. The rearrangement links TRBV18 to TRBJ2-2, with D possibly being TRBD1 (5 bases). Germline V lookup: CDR1 KGHSH, CDR2 LQKENI. V was clipped by 1 base and J by 8 bases, with 14 bases between them. The CDR3 totals 15 residues. The CDR3 here is CASSPQLPQGGELFF. As DNA, the CDR3 is TGTGCCAGCTCACCACAACTGCCTCAGGGTGGGGAGCTGTTTTTT. The full variable domain, its missing parts supplied by reference TRBV18 and TRBJ2-2, is NAGVMQNPRHLVRRRGQEARLRCSPMKGHSHVYWYRQLPEEGLKFMVYLQKENIIDESGMPKERFSAEFPKEGPSILRIQQVVRGDSAAYFCASSPQLPQGGELFFGEGSRLTVL.